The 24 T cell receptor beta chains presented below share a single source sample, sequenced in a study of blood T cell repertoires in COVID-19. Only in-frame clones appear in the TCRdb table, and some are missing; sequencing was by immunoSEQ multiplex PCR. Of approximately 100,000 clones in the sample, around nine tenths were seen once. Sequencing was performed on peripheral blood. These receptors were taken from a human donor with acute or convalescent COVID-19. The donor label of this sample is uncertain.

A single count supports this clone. CDR3 sequence: CASSLQGQGKTQYF. In nucleotides, the CDR3 is TGTGCCAGCAGCTTACAGGGACAGGGAAAGACCCAGTACTTC. V usage is TRBV7-2 and J usage is TRBJ2-5; 9 bases align to TRBD1. The CDR3 consists of 14 residues. V shed 2 bases, J shed 6 bases, and the junction held 4 bases outside the gene matches. From germline, CDR1 is SGHTA and CDR2 FQGNSA.

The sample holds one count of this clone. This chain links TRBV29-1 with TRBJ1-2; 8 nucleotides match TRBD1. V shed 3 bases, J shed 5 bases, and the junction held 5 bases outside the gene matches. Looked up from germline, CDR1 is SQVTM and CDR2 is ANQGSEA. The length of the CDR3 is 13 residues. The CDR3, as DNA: TGCAGCGTTGATGGACAGGGAGGGTATGGCTACACCTTC. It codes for CSVDGQGGYGYTF.

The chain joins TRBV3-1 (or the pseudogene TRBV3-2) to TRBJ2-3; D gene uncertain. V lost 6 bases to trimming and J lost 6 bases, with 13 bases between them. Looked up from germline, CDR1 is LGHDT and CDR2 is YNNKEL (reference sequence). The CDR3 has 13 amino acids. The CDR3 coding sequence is TGTGCCAGCAGTAATAGAATTCTGGATACGCAGTATTTT. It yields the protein CASSNRILDTQYF.

CDR3 nucleotide sequence: TGCGCCAGTGCTAGGGGGCTGGATGGAAACACCATATATTTT. Its protein is CASARGLDGNTIYF. This chain uses TRBV10-2 with TRBJ1-3; 7 bases align to TRBD1. Germline lookup yields CDR1 WSHSY and CDR2 SAAADI. With 9 bases clipped from V and 3 bases from J, the junction kept 8 bases outside the gene matches. This CDR3 contains 14 residues.

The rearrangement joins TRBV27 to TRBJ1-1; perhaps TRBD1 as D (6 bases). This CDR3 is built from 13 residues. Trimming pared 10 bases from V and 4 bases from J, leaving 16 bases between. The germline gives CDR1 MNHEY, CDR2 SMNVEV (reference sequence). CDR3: CATGGRAGTEAFF. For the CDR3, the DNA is TGTGCCACGGGGGGCAGGGCAGGCACTGAAGCTTTCTTT.

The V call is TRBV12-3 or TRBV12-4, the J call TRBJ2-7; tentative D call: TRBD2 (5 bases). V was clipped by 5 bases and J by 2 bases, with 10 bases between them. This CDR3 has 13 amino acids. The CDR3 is CASSLHGTYEQYF. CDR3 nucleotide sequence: TGTGCCAGCAGTCTACACGGGACCTACGAGCAGTACTTC.

CDR3 region: CASSRGLAGGHEQYF. DNA for the CDR3: TGTGCCAGCAGTAGAGGACTAGCGGGAGGTCACGAGCAGTACTTC. The chain combines TRBV27 with TRBJ2-7; 14 bases match TRBD2. CDR1 MNHEY and CDR2 SMNVEV come from the germline V gene (reference sequence). This CDR3 has 15 residues. Trimming cost V 5 bases and J 5 bases; bases outside gene matches: 5.

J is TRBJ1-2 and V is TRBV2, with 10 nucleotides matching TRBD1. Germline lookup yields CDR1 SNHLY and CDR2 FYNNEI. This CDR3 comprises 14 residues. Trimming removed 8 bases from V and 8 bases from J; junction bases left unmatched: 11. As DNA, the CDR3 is TGTGCCAGCCCCCGGACAGGGGGATTGGAAGGCTACACCTTC. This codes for CASPRTGGLEGYTF.

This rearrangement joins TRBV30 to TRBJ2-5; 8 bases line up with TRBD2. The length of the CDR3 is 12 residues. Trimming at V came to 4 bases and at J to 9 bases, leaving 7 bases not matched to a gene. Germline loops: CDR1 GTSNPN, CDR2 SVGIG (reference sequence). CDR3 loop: CAWTRTSGSQYF. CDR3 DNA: TGTGCCTGGACCCGAACTAGCGGATCCCAGTACTTC. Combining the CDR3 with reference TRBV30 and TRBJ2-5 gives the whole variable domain SQTIHQWPATLVQPVGSPLSLECTVEGTSNPNLYWYRQAAGRGLQLLFYSVGIGQISSEVPQNLSASRPQDRQFILSSKKLLLSDSGFYLCAWTRTSGSQYFGPGTRLLVL.

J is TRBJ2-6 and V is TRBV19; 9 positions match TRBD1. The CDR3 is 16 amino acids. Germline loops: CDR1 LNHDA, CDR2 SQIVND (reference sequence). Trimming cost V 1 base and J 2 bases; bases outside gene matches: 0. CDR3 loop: CASSIGDRAGANVLTF. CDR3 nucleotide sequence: TGTGCCAGTAGTATAGGGGACAGGGCTGGGGCCAACGTCCTGACTTTC. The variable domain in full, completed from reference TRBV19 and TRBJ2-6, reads DGGITQSPKYLFRKEGQNVTLSCEQNLNHDAMYWYRQDPGQGLRLIYYSQIVNDFQKGDIAEGYSVSREKKESFPLTVTSAQKNPTAFYLCASSIGDRAGANVLTFGAGSRLTVL.

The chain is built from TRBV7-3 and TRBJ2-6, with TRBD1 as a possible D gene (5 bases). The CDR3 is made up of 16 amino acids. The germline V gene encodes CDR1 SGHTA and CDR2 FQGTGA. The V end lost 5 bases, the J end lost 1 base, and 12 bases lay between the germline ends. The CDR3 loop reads CASSGDRRSGANVLTF. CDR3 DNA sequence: TGTGCCAGCAGCGGCGACAGACGGTCTGGGGCCAACGTCCTGACTTTC.

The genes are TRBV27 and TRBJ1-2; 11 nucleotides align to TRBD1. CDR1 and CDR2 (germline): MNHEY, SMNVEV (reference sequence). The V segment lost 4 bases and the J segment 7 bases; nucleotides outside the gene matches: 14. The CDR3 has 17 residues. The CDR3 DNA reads TGTGCCAGCAGTTCCAAGGGACAGGGGGTTGATCTGGGTGGCTACACCTTC. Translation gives CASSSKGQGVDLGGYTF.

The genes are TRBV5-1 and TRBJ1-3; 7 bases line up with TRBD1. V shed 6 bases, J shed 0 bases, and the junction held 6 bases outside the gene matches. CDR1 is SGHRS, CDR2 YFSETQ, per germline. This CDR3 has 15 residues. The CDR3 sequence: CASNEGAFSGNTIYF. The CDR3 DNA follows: TGCGCCAGCAACGAGGGGGCCTTCTCTGGAAACACCATATATTTT.

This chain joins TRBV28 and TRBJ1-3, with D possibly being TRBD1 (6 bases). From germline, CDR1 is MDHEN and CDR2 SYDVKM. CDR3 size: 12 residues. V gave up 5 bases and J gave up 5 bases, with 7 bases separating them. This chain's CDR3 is CASSTGRNTIYF. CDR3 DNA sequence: TGTGCCAGCAGTACAGGGAGAAACACCATATATTTT. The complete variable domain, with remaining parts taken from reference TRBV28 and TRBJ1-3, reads DVKVTQSSRYLVKRTGEKVFLECVQDMDHENMFWYRQDPGLGLRLIYFSYDVKMKEKGDIPEGYSVSREKKERFSLILESASTNQTSMYLCASSTGRNTIYFGEGSWLTVV.

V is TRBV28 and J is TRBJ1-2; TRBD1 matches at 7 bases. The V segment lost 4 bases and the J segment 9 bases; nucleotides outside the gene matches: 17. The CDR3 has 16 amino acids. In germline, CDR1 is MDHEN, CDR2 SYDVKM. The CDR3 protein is CASSSPGDSSGNRYTF. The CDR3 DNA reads TGTGCCAGCAGTTCCCCCGGGGACAGTTCGGGAAATCGCTACACCTTC.

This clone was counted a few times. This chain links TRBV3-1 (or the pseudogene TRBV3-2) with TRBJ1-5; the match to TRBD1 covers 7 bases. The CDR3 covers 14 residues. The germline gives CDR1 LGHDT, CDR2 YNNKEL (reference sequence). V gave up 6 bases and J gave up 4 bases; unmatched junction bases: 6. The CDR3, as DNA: TGTGCCAGCAGACCGGGACAGCTAAATCAGCCCCAGCATTTT. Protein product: CASRPGQLNQPQHF.

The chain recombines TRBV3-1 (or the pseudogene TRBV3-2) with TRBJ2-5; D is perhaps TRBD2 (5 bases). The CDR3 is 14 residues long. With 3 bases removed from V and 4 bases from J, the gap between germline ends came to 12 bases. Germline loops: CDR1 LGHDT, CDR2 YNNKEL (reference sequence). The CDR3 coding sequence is TGTGCCAGCAGCCAGGCTAGCATGTCAGAGACCCAGTACTTC. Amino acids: CASSQASMSETQYF.

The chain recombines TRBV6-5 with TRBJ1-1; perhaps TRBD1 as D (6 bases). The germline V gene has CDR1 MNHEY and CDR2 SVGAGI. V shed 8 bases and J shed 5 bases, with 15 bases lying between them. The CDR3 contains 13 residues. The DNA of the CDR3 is TGTGCCAGCGAAGAACAGGGAAGAACTGAAGCTTTCTTT. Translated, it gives CASEEQGRTEAFF.

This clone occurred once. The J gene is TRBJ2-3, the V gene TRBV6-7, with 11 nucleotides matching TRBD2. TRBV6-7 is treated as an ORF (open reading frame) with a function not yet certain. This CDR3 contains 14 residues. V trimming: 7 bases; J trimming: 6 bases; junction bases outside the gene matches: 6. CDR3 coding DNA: TGTGCCAGCAACATGACTAGCGGGGTTGATACGCAGTATTTT. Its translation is CASNMTSGVDTQYF.

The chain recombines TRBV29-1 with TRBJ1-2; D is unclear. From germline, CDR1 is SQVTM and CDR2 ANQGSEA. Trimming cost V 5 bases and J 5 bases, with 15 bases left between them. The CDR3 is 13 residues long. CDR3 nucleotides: TGCAGCGTTTTGCGCGCGAATCTTTATGGCTACACCTTC. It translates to CSVLRANLYGYTF.

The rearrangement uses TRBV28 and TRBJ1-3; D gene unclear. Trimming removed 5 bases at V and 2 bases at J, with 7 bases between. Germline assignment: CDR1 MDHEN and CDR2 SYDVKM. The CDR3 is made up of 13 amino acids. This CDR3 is CASSVSPGNTIYF. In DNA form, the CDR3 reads TGTGCCAGCAGTGTCTCCCCTGGAAACACCATATATTTT.

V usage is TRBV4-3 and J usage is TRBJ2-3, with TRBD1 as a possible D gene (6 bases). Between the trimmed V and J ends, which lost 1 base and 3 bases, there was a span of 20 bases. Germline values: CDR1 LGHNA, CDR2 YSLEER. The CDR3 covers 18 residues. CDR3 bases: TGCGCCAGCAGCCAAGTTCGTCGCATGGGGGCTGGGACAGATACGCAGTATTTT. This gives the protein CASSQVRRMGAGTDTQYF.

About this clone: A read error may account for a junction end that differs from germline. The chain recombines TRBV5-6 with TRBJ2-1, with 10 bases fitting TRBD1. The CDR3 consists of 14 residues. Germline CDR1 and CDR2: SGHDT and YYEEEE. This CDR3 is CASSKGQGFNKQFF. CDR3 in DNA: TGTGCCAGCAGCAAGGGACAGGGGTTCAATAAGCAGTTCTTC. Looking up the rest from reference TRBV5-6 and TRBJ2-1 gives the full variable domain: DAGVTQSPTHLIKTRGQQVTLRCSPKSGHDTVSWYQQALGQGPQFIFQYYEEEERQRGNFPDRFSGHQFPNYSSELNVNALLLGDSALYLCASSKGQGFNKQFFGPGTRLTVL.

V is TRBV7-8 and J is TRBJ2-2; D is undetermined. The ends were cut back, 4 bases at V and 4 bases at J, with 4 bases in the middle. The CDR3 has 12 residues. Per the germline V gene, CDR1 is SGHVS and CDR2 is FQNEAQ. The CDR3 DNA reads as TGTGCCAGCAGCTATCTCACCGGGGAGCTGTTTTTT. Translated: CASSYLTGELFF. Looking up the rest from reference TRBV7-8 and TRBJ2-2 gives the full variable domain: GAGVSQSPRYKVAKRGQDVALRCDPISGHVSLFWYQQALGQGPEFLTYFQNEAQLDKSGLPSDRFFAERPEGSVSTLKIQRTQQEDSAVYLCASSYLTGELFFGEGSRLTVL.